These 7 T cell receptor beta chains came from one sample sequenced in a study of blood T cell repertoires in COVID-19. Clones were read by immunoSEQ multiplex PCR, and TCRdb kept only the in-frame ones, dropping some. The sample yields roughly 410,000 clones, 87% seen once. Specimen: peripheral blood. The receptors derive from a woman aged 60-75 years with COVID-19, enrolled during active disease.

This chain joins TRBV9 and TRBJ2-7; D remains ambiguous. V gave up 4 bases and J gave up 3 bases, with 23 bases separating them. The CDR3 totals 17 residues. Germline-derived CDR1 and CDR2 are SGDLS and YYNGEE. The CDR3 DNA reads as TGTGCCAGCAGCCCTTGGGCAGTTTCCCCCCTGGTCTACGAGCAGTACTTC. Its protein product is CASSPWAVSPLVYEQYF.

The chain recombines TRBV5-1 with TRBJ2-3; 11 nucleotides match TRBD2. Germline CDR1 reads SGHRS; CDR2 reads YFSETQ. With 7 bases clipped from V and 3 bases from J, the junction kept 4 bases outside the gene matches. The CDR3 covers 14 residues. CDR3 amino acids: CASGLAGGTDTQYF. The CDR3, as DNA: TGCGCCAGCGGCCTAGCGGGGGGAACAGATACGCAGTATTTT. The entire variable domain, with the rest obtained from reference TRBV5-1 and TRBJ2-3, is as follows: KAGVTQTPRYLIKTRGQQVTLSCSPISGHRSVSWYQQTPGQGLQFLFEYFSETQRNKGNFPGRFSGRQFSNSRSEMNVSTLELGDSALYLCASGLAGGTDTQYFGPGTRLTVL.

The genes are TRBV30 and TRBJ2-2; 9 nucleotides align to TRBD2. The germline gives CDR1 GTSNPN, CDR2 SVGIG (reference sequence). Trimming took 3 bases from V and 1 from J; bases not matched to a gene: 12. The CDR3 sequence is 18 residues long. The CDR3 coding sequence is TGTGCCTGGAGGGCGATGCGGGGGGGCCTCCGGAACACCGGGGAGCTGTTTTTT. It is translated as CAWRAMRGGLRNTGELFF.

Details on this clone: The sample carries other DNA sequences with the same CDR3. V gene TRBV12-3 or TRBV12-4 combines with J gene TRBJ2-7, with a possible D match to TRBD1 (5 bases). The CDR3 has 12 residues. The V and J ends lost 3 bases and 3 bases respectively, with 6 bases between them. CDR3 loop: CASSFQGYEQYF. The CDR3 nucleotides read TGTGCCAGCAGTTTTCAGGGCTACGAGCAGTACTTC.

This sequence joins TRBV6-1 and TRBJ2-3; D not resolved. CDR1 and CDR2 (germline): MNHNS, SASEGT. The germline V and J ends were trimmed by 3 bases and 4 bases, with 14 bases remaining between them. The CDR3 spans 15 residues. The CDR3 nucleotides are TGTGCCAGCAGTGACCCGCACCCAGGCGCAGATACGCAGTATTTT. Translation: CASSDPHPGADTQYF.

This chain uses TRBV19 with TRBJ1-1; 7 bases fit TRBD1. J lost 8 bases, V lost 3 bases, and 12 bases had no gene match. Germline V lookup: CDR1 LNHDA, CDR2 SQIVND (reference sequence). This CDR3 spans 15 amino acids. CDR3 nucleotides: TGTGCCAGTAGTATGGCCCTTAGACAGGGTGGAGAAGCTTTCTTT. Its translation: CASSMALRQGGEAFF.

The J gene is TRBJ2-3, the V gene TRBV6-5; 12 bases map to TRBD2. Trimming took 4 bases from V and 3 from J; bases not matched to a gene: 5. CDR1 is MNHEY and CDR2 is SVGAGI in the germline V gene. This CDR3 region has 16 residues. In DNA form, the CDR3 reads TGTGCCAGCAGTTCCCTAGCGGGGGGGCAGACAGATACGCAGTATTTT. Its translation is CASSSLAGGQTDTQYF.